These 3 T cell receptor beta chains were sequenced from one sample in a study of T cell responses to AZD1222 COVID-19 vaccine. Profiled with immunoSEQ multiplex PCR; TCRdb holds only in-frame clones, not every one. The sample lists over 85,000 clones, 85% to 90% occurring once. The source material was peripheral blood, sampled 28 days after the second AZD1222 dose. These receptors originate from an adult who received the AZD1222 COVID-19 vaccine.

This chain uses TRBV4-1 with TRBJ2-6; 8 bases are a match to TRBD2. J gave up 4 bases and V 0 bases, and 8 bases lay outside the gene matches. CDR3 length: 18 amino acids. The V gene's germline CDR1 is MGHRA and CDR2 YSYEKL. CDR3 region: CASSQDTGRGDGANVLTF. The CDR3 DNA reads as TGCGCCAGCAGCCAAGATACGGGGCGGGGGGACGGGGCCAACGTCCTGACTTTC.

V usage is TRBV9 and J usage is TRBJ1-1; D call uncertain. The CDR3 totals 14 residues. The germline gives CDR1 SGDLS, CDR2 YYNGEE. V lost 0 bases to trimming and J lost 4 bases, with 10 bases between them. For the CDR3, the DNA is TGTGCCAGCAGCGTAGTTTCAGGTTCCACTGAAGCTTTCTTT. This translates into CASSVVSGSTEAFF.

The chain is built from TRBV5-6 and TRBJ2-7; 10 nucleotides align to TRBD1. CDR3 length: 15 residues. Germline-derived CDR1 and CDR2 are SGHDT and YYEEEE. J lost 4 bases, V lost 2 bases, and 6 bases had no gene match. The CDR3 DNA reads TGTGCCAGCAGCTTCGGGACAGGGGAATTGTACGAGCAGTACTTC. Translated: CASSFGTGELYEQYF.